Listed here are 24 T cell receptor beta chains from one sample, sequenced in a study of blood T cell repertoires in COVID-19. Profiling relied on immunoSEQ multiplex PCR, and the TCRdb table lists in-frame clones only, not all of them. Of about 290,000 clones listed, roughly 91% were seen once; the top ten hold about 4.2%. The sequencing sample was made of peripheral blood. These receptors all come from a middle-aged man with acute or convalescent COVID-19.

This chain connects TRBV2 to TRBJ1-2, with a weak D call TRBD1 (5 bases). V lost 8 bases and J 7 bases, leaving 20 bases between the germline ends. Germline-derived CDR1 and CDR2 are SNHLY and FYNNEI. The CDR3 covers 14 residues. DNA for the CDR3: TGTGCCAGCGGGACGGGAGGGTCCACTAGTGGCTACACCTTC. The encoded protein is CASGTGGSTSGYTF.

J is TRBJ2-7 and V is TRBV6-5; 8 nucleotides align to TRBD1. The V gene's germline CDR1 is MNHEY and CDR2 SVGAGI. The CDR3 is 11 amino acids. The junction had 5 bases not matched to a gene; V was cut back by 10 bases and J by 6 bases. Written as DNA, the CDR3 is TGTGCCACGAGCAGGGGGCGCGAGCAGTACTTC. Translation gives CATSRGREQYF.

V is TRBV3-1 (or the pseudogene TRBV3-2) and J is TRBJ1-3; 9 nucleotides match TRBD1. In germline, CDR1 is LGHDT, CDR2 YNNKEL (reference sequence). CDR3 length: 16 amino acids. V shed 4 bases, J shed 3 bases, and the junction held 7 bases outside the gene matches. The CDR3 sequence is CASSRLQGAGGNTIYF. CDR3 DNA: TGTGCCAGCAGCCGCCTACAGGGGGCAGGTGGAAACACCATATATTTT.

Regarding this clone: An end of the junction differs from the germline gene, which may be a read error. The CDR3 protein is CASTLSAGGLADTQYF. CDR3 DNA sequence: TGTGCCAGCACCTTGTCGGCGGGGGGGCTAGCAGATACGCAGTATTTT. The V and J genes are TRBV5-6 and TRBJ2-3, with TRBD2 matching over 9 bases. Germline CDR1 is SGHDT and CDR2 is YYEEEE. The CDR3 loop spans 16 amino acids. The full variable domain, rest sourced from reference TRBV5-6 and TRBJ2-3, is DAGVTQSPTHLIKTRGQQVTLRCSPKSGHDTVSWYQQALGQGPQFIFQYYEEEERQRGNFPDRFSGHQFPNYSSELNVNALLLGDSALYLCASTLSAGGLADTQYFGPGTRLTVL.

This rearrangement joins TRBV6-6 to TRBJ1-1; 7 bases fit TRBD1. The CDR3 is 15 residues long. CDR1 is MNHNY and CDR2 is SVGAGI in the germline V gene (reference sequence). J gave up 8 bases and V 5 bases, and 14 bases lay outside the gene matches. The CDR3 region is CASSPRTQGGTEAFF. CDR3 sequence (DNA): TGTGCCAGCAGTCCAAGGACTCAGGGGGGAACGGAAGCTTTCTTT.

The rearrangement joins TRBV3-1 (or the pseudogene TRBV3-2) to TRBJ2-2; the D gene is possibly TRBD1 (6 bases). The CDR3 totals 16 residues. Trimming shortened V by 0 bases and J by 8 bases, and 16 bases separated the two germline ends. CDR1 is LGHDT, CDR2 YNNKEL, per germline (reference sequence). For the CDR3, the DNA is TGTGCCAGCAGCCAAGAAGGGGGTACCGGGCCAGGGGAGCTGTTTTTT. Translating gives CASSQEGGTGPGELFF.

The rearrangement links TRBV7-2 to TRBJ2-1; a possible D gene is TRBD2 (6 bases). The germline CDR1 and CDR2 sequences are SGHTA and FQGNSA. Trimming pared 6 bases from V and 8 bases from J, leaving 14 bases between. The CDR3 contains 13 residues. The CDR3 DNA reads TGTGCCAGCAGACTCGCTGGGGGGTATGAGCAGTTCTTC. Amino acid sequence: CASRLAGGYEQFF.

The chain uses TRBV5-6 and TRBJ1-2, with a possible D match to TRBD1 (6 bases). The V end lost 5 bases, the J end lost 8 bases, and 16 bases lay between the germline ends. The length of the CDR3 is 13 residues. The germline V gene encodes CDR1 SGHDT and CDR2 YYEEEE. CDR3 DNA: TGTGCCAGCAGACCGGGACACTTGGGCGGCTACACCTTC. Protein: CASRPGHLGGYTF.

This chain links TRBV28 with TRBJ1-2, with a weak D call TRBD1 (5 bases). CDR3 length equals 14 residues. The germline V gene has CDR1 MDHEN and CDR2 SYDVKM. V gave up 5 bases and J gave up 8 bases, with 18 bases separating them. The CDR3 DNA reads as TGTGCCAGCAGTGAGAGAACTACTCACAGGGGCTACACCTTC. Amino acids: CASSERTTHRGYTF.

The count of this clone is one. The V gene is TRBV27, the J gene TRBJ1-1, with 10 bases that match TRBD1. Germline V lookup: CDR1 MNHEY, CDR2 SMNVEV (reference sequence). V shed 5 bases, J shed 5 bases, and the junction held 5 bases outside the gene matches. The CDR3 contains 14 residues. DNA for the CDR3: TGTGCCAGCAGTATACTGGACAGGGGGACTGAAGCTTTCTTT. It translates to CASSILDRGTEAFF.

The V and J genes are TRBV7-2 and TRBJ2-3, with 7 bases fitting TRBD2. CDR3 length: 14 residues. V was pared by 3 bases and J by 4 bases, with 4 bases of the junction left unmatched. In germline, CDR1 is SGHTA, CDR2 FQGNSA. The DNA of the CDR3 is TGTGCCAGCAGCTTGTTTGGGGGGGCAGATACGCAGTATTTT. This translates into CASSLFGGADTQYF.

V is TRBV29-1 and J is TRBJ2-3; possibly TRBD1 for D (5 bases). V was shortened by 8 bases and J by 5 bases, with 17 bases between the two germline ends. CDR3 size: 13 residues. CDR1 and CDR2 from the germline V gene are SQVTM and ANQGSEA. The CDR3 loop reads CSFIKGRGDTQYF. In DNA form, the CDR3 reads TGCAGCTTTATAAAGGGAAGGGGAGATACGCAGTATTTT.

The CDR3 loop reads CASSQGRNSGANVLTF. CDR3 DNA sequence: TGTGCCAGCAGCCAAGGCAGGAACTCTGGGGCCAACGTCCTGACTTTC. The chain links TRBV4-2 to TRBJ2-6; D not resolved. The CDR3 consists of 16 residues. Trimming took 1 base from V and 0 from J, leaving 7 bases between them. CDR1 and CDR2 (germline): LGHNA, YNFKEQ.

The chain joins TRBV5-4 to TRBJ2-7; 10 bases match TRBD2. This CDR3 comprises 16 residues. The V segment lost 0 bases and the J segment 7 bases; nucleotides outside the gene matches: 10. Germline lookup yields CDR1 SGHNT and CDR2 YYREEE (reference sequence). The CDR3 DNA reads TGTGCCAGCAGCTTGGGGGTAGCGGGGGGTCTGGATGAGCAGTACTTC. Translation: CASSLGVAGGLDEQYF.

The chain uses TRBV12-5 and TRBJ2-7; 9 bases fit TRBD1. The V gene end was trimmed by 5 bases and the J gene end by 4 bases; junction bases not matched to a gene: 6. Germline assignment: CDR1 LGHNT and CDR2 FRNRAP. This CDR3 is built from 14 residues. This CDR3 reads CASGPGQGRYEQYF. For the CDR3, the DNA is TGTGCTAGTGGTCCGGGACAGGGAAGGTACGAGCAGTACTTC.

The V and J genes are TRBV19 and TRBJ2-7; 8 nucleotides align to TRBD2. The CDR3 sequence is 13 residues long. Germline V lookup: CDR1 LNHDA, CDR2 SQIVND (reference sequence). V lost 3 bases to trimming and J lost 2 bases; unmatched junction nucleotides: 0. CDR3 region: CASSIGGAYEQYF. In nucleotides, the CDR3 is TGTGCCAGTAGTATCGGGGGGGCCTACGAGCAGTACTTC.

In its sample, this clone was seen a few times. CDR3 protein: CASSLNPQGRGNTIYF. In nucleotides, the CDR3 is TGCGCCAGCAGCTTAAATCCGCAGGGCCGAGGAAACACCATATATTTT. The chain uses TRBV5-1 and TRBJ1-3; D may be TRBD1 (5 bases). Trimming took 2 bases from V and 4 from J, leaving 16 bases between them. Germline V gene data show CDR1 as SGHRS and CDR2 as YFSETQ. The CDR3 totals 16 residues.

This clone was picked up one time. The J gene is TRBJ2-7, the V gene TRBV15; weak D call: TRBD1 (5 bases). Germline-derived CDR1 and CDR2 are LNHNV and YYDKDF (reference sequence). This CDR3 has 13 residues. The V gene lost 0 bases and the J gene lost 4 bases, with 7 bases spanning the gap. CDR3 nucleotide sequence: TGTGCCACCAGCAGAGATCGACAGTACGAGCAGTACTTC. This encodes CATSRDRQYEQYF.

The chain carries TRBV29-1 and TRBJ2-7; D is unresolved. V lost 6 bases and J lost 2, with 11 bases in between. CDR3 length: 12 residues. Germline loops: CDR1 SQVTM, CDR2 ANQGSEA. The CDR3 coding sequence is TGCAGCGTGGCCGTGGGCCCCTACGAGCAGTACTTC. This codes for CSVAVGPYEQYF.

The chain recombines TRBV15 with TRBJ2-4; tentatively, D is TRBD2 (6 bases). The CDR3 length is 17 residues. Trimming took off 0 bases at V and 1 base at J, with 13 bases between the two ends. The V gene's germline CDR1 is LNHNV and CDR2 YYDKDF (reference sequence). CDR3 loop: CATSREGLGGAKNIQYF. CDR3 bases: TGTGCCACCAGCAGAGAGGGGCTCGGAGGGGCCAAAAACATTCAGTACTTC.

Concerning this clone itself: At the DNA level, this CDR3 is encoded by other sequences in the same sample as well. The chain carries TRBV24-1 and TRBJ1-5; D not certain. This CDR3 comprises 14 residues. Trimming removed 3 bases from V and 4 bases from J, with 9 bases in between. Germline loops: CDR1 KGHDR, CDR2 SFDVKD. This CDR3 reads CATSDRQLNQPQHF. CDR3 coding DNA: TGTGCCACCAGTGATCGCCAGTTGAATCAGCCCCAGCATTTT.

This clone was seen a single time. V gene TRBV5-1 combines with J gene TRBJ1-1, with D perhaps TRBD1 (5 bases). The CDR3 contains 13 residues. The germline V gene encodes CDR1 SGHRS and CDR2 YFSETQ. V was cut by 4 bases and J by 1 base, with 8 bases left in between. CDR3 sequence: CASSPQGNTEAFF. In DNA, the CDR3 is TGCGCCAGCAGCCCGCAGGGGAACACTGAAGCTTTCTTT.

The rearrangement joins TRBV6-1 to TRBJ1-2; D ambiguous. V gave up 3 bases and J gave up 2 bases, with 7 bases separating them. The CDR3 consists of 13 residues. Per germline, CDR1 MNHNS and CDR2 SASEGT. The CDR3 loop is CASSERENYGYTF. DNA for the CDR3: TGTGCCAGCAGTGAGAGGGAGAACTATGGCTACACCTTC.

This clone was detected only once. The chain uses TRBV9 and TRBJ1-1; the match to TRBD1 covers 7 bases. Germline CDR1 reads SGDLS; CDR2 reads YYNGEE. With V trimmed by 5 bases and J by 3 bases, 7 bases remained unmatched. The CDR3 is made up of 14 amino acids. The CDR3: CASSETGRYTEAFF. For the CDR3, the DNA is TGTGCCAGCAGTGAGACAGGGCGGTACACTGAAGCTTTCTTT.